Below, 24 T cell receptor beta chains from the same sample are listed, as sequenced in a study of shared clonotypes between healthy human individuals. Sequenced by immunoSEQ multiplex PCR; TCRdb stores in-frame clones only, minus some. This sample has 950,000 to 1,100,000 clones; around 74% occur once, and the top ten carry roughly 1.4%. Sequencing used memory CD4+ T cells sorted from blood. As to subset: CD45RA-negative fraction. Source of these receptors: a man between 18 and 29 years old in good health.

The chain joins TRBV9 to TRBJ1-5; tentatively, D is TRBD1 (5 bases). There are 15 residues in the CDR3. Trimming pared 3 bases from V and 0 bases from J, leaving 10 bases between. Germline V gene data show CDR1 as SGDLS and CDR2 as YYNGEE. This chain's CDR3 is CASSATGYSNQPQHF. The CDR3 DNA reads as TGTGCCAGCAGCGCCACAGGTTATAGCAATCAGCCCCAGCATTTT.

The chain is built from TRBV6-1 and TRBJ1-1; D uncertain. This CDR3 region has 12 residues. V lost 8 bases, J lost 7 bases, and 14 bases lay in between. Germline lookup yields CDR1 MNHNS and CDR2 SASEGT. CDR3 sequence reads: CASRDVMIEAFF. CDR3 DNA: TGTGCCAGCCGAGATGTGATGATTGAAGCTTTCTTT.

This clone has a handful of counts. This chain connects TRBV7-6 to TRBJ2-1; the D gene could be TRBD1 or TRBD2 (5 bases each). Germline V gene lookup returns CDR1 SGHVS and CDR2 FNYEAQ. V was shortened by 7 bases and J by 3 bases, with 16 bases between the two germline ends. This CDR3 region has 15 residues. The CDR3 sequence is CASNQGGLLYNEQFF. The CDR3 DNA reads TGTGCCAGCAACCAGGGTGGACTCCTCTACAATGAGCAGTTCTTC.

This clone was picked up many times. The rearrangement uses TRBV2 and TRBJ2-5; TRBD1 matches at 7 bases. This CDR3 region has 14 residues. Germline V lookup: CDR1 SNHLY, CDR2 FYNNEI. The J segment lost 4 bases and the V segment lost 7 bases, leaving 9 bases of the junction unmatched. CDR3 in DNA: TGTGCCAGCACCTCGACAGGGTGGAGAGAGACCCAGTACTTC. As protein: CASTSTGWRETQYF.

The V and J genes are TRBV30 and TRBJ1-3, with a possible D match to TRBD1 (5 bases). V lost 3 bases to trimming and J lost 4 bases, with 10 bases between them. The germline V gene encodes CDR1 GTSNPN and CDR2 SVGIG (reference sequence). This CDR3 has 13 residues. The CDR3 coding sequence is TGTGCCTGGAGAGTTACAGGAGGAAACACCATATATTTT. Translating it yields CAWRVTGGNTIYF.

This clone was observed a handful of times. The gene calls are TRBV30 and TRBJ1-1; a possible D gene is TRBD1 (6 bases). Germline CDR1 and CDR2: GTSNPN and SVGIG (reference sequence). The CDR3 runs to 15 residues. The V gene lost 2 bases and the J gene lost 1 base, with 14 bases spanning the gap. DNA of the CDR3: TGTGCCTGGAGTCACTGGACAGACCAGAACACTGAAGCTTTCTTT. Protein sequence: CAWSHWTDQNTEAFF.

This clone showed up just a few times. J is TRBJ2-7 and V is TRBV6-1; 12 bases are a match to TRBD2. V was pared by 6 bases and J by 5 bases, with 8 bases of the junction left unmatched. The germline gives CDR1 MNHNS, CDR2 SASEGT. The CDR3 has 15 amino acids. CDR3 sequence (DNA): TGTGCCAGCAGGACCCTAGCGGGGGGGCTGGACGAGCAGTACTTC. It translates to CASRTLAGGLDEQYF.

The rearrangement links TRBV4-3 to TRBJ1-6; TRBD1 might be the D (5 bases). The CDR3 extends over 17 amino acids. Deletions cut 0 bases from V and 0 bases from J, with 9 bases between. CDR1 LGHNA and CDR2 YSLEER come from the germline V gene. CDR3 sequence (DNA): TGCGCCAGCAGCCAAGAGGGGCGGAGCTCCTATAATTCACCCCTCCACTTT. Amino acids: CASSQEGRSSYNSPLHF.

At least ten counts were recorded for this clone. The rearrangement uses TRBV27 and TRBJ2-3; 7 bases are a match to TRBD2. In germline, CDR1 is MNHEY, CDR2 SMNVEV (reference sequence). With 8 bases clipped from V and 5 bases from J, the junction kept 16 bases outside the gene matches. This CDR3 contains 16 residues. The CDR3 is CASSSYRAGVKDTQYF. As DNA, the CDR3 is TGTGCCAGCTCCTCTTATCGGGCGGGAGTGAAAGATACGCAGTATTTT.

CDR3: CASSIATTDTEAFF. The CDR3 DNA reads as TGTGCCAGTAGTATAGCTACCACAGACACTGAAGCTTTCTTT. The chain joins TRBV19 to TRBJ1-1; D is ambiguous. V lost 1 base and J 3 bases, leaving 9 bases between the germline ends. Germline V CDR1 and CDR2: LNHDA, SQIVND (reference sequence). CDR3 length: 14 residues.

The chain couples TRBV18 to TRBJ2-1; D is ambiguous. The CDR3 extends over 15 amino acids. V lost 3 bases to trimming and J lost 7 bases, with 16 bases between them. CDR1 KGHSH and CDR2 LQKENI come from the germline V gene. The CDR3 DNA is TGTGCCAGCTCACCTCGGGCTTCGACCAAAAATGAGCAGTTCTTC. This sequence encodes CASSPRASTKNEQFF.

This rearrangement joins TRBV28 to TRBJ1-1; D is uncertain. This CDR3 contains 13 residues. V gave up 2 bases and J gave up 8 bases, with 12 bases separating them. In germline, CDR1 is MDHEN, CDR2 SYDVKM. CDR3 sequence: CASSLGLGWEAFF. The CDR3 region has the DNA TGTGCCAGCAGTTTAGGGTTGGGCTGGGAAGCTTTCTTT.

The V call is TRBV15, the J call TRBJ2-1; D unresolved. This CDR3 comprises 15 residues. Germline values: CDR1 LNHNV, CDR2 YYDKDF (reference sequence). Trimming removed 4 bases at V and 3 bases at J, with 13 bases between. DNA of the CDR3: TGTGCCACCAGCACCCCTAGGAGCCTCTACAATGAGCAGTTCTTC. Amino acid sequence: CATSTPRSLYNEQFF.

This clone was observed once. The chain has TRBV7-2 and TRBJ2-5; 9 bases agree with TRBD1. V lost 7 bases to trimming and J lost 5 bases; unmatched junction nucleotides: 8. The CDR3 is made up of 14 amino acids. Germline V CDR1 and CDR2: SGHTA, FQGNSA. The CDR3 loop is CASNEGQGGETQYF. The CDR3 DNA sequence: TGTGCCAGCAACGAGGGACAGGGCGGGGAGACCCAGTACTTC.

The chain links TRBV30 to TRBJ2-5; 7 bases are a match to TRBD2. Unmatched junction bases numbered 11, after V lost 3 bases and J lost 7 bases. There are 14 residues in the CDR3. Germline V gives CDR1 GTSNPN, CDR2 SVGIG (reference sequence). The CDR3 region has the DNA TGTGCCTGGAGCGCTACCGGGACTATGAGGACCCAGTACTTC. This gives the protein CAWSATGTMRTQYF.

This rearrangement joins TRBV7-8 to TRBJ1-1, with 9 nucleotides matching TRBD1. Germline CDR1 reads SGHVS; CDR2 reads FQNEAQ. The CDR3 runs 13 residues. V shed 2 bases and J 7 bases; nucleotides not matched to a gene: 2. The CDR3 loop is CASSLTGGSEAFF. CDR3 in DNA: TGTGCCAGCAGCTTAACAGGGGGCAGTGAAGCTTTCTTT.

CDR3 residues: CASSKTGGFGNTIYF. CDR3 nucleotides: TGTGCCAGCAGCAAAACAGGGGGCTTCGGAAACACCATATATTTT. V gene TRBV27 combines with J gene TRBJ1-3, with 9 bases aligning to TRBD1. The J segment lost 4 bases and the V segment lost 6 bases, leaving 7 bases of the junction unmatched. Germline CDR1 MNHEY, CDR2 SMNVEV (reference sequence). This CDR3 is built from 15 residues.

J is TRBJ2-6 and V is TRBV19, with D perhaps given as TRBD1 or TRBD2 (5 bases each). The CDR3 spans 17 residues. Looked up from germline, CDR1 is LNHDA and CDR2 is SQIVND (reference sequence). Trimming took 3 bases from V and 0 from J, leaving 12 bases between them. In DNA, the CDR3 is TGTGCCAGTAGTATTCAGGCAGGGAGCTCTGGGGCCAACGTCCTGACTTTC. Protein sequence: CASSIQAGSSGANVLTF. Based on the CDR3 plus reference TRBV19 and TRBJ2-6, the full variable domain is DGGITQSPKYLFRKEGQNVTLSCEQNLNHDAMYWYRQDPGQGLRLIYYSQIVNDFQKGDIAEGYSVSREKKESFPLTVTSAQKNPTAFYLCASSIQAGSSGANVLTFGAGSRLTVL.

CDR3 amino acids: CASTLTASSYNEQFF. CDR3 coding DNA: TGCGCCAGCACCCTAACAGCAAGCTCCTACAATGAGCAGTTCTTC. V is TRBV5-1 and J is TRBJ2-1, with D uncertain. CDR3 length equals 15 residues. Germline V lookup: CDR1 SGHRS, CDR2 YFSETQ. V was cut by 6 bases and J by 0 bases, with 13 bases left in between.

This clone was detected once. Additional DNA sequences in this sample encode the identical CDR3. The J gene is TRBJ2-1, the V gene TRBV7-2; 7 bases are a match to TRBD2. This CDR3 has 15 residues. Germline V lookup: CDR1 SGHTA, CDR2 FQGNSA. Trimming removed 1 base from V and 4 bases from J; junction bases left unmatched: 4. The CDR3 region is CASSLGREGYNEQFF. The CDR3 DNA is TGTGCCAGCAGCTTAGGAAGGGAGGGATACAATGAGCAGTTCTTC.

The chain is built from TRBV9 and TRBJ2-1; 9 bases are shared with TRBD2. Germline assignment: CDR1 SGDLS and CDR2 YYNGEE. CDR3 length equals 18 residues. Losses at the gene ends were 0 bases for V and 9 bases for J; bases not matched to a gene: 16. The DNA for the CDR3 is TGTGCCAGCAGCGTAGTTCCCTCTGGGGTAGCGGGAGCGACTGAGCAGTTCTTC. It codes for CASSVVPSGVAGATEQFF. Full variable domain (missing parts from reference TRBV9 and TRBJ2-1): DSGVTQTPKHLITATGQRVTLRCSPRSGDLSVYWYQQSLDQGLQFLIQYYNGEERAKGNILERFSAQQFPDLHSELNLSSLELGDSALYFCASSVVPSGVAGATEQFFGPGTRLTVL.

To note about this clone: This sample also contains other DNA sequences that code for the same CDR3. V gene TRBV5-1 combines with J gene TRBJ2-7, with D uncertain. Germline CDR1 and CDR2: SGHRS and YFSETQ. With 0 bases removed from V and 3 bases from J, the gap between germline ends came to 7 bases. The CDR3 runs 13 residues. The CDR3 DNA reads as TGCGCCAGCAGCTTGGAGGGCGGCTACGAGCAGTACTTC. Its translation is CASSLEGGYEQYF.

The V gene is TRBV5-1, the J gene TRBJ2-7, with 9 bases lining up with TRBD2. Germline V CDR1 and CDR2: SGHRS, YFSETQ. This CDR3 contains 14 residues. J gave up 1 base and V 4 bases, and 3 bases lay outside the gene matches. CDR3 sequence: CASSPLAGSYEQYF. CDR3 nucleotides: TGCGCCAGCAGCCCTCTAGCGGGATCCTACGAGCAGTACTTC.

The chain links TRBV5-1 to TRBJ2-3, with 9 bases identical to TRBD1. V lost 4 bases to trimming and J lost 4 bases; unmatched junction nucleotides: 7. This CDR3 is built from 15 residues. CDR1 and CDR2 (germline): SGHRS, YFSETQ. CDR3 sequence: CASSKPGQGSDTQYF. The CDR3 DNA reads TGCGCCAGCAGCAAACCGGGACAGGGTTCAGATACGCAGTATTTT. The full variable domain, completed using reference TRBV5-1 and TRBJ2-3, is KAGVTQTPRYLIKTRGQQVTLSCSPISGHRSVSWYQQTPGQGLQFLFEYFSETQRNKGNFPGRFSGRQFSNSRSEMNVSTLELGDSALYLCASSKPGQGSDTQYFGPGTRLTVL.